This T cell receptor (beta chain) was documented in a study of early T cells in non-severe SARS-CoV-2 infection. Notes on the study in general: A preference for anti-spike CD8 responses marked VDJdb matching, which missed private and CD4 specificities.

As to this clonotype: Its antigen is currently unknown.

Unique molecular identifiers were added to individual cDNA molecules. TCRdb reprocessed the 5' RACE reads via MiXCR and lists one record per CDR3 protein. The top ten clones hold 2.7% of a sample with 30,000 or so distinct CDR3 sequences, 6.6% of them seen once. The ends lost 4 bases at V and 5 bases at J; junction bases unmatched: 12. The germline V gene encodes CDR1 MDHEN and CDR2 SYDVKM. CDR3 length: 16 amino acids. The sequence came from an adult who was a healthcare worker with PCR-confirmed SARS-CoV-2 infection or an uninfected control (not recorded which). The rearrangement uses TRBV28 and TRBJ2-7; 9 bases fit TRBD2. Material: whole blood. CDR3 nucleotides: TGTGCCAGCAGTTCCCCCGGGGCGGGAGGGCCCCACGAGCAGTACTTC. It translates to CASSSPGAGGPHEQYF.